The rows below give T cell receptor beta chains drawn from one sample of a study of blood T cell repertoires in COVID-19. Generated by immunoSEQ multiplex PCR, the TCRdb table keeps only in-frame clones and is missing some. The sample contains approximately 51,000 clones, roughly nine tenths of which appear only once. Sequenced sample: peripheral blood. These receptor sequences come from a man aged 35 to 55 with active COVID-19. Both conserved end residues are part of each CDR3. Fields, in order: clone size, J gene, D gene, V gene, CDR3 DNA, CDR3 protein. D genes are given only for firm matches. The listing skips clone size in some rows; elsewhere it reads once, few, many or a size class.

NA | TRBJ2-3 | NA | TRBV27 | TGTGCCAGCAGTTATTACTACCCGGGAACAGATACGCAGTATTTT | CASSYYYPGTDTQYF
once | TRBJ2-7 | TRBD2 | TRBV9 | TGTGCCAGCAGCTCCCGGGGACTAGCGGGAGTTGACGAGCAGTACTTC | CASSSRGLAGVDEQYF
NA | TRBJ1-4 | NA | TRBV4-1 | TGCGCCAGCAGCCAAGATATGGACAGACCAACTAATGAAAAACTGTTTTTT | CASSQDMDRPTNEKLFF
NA | TRBJ2-1 | TRBD2 | TRBV10-1 | TGCGCCAGCAGTCTCGGGGGGGGCGATGAGCAGTTCTTC | CASSLGGGDEQFF
NA | TRBJ2-5 | TRBD1 | TRBV10-3 | TGTGCCATCAGTGGACAGGGCCAAGAGACCCAGTACTTC | CAISGQGQETQYF
NA | TRBJ2-5 | NA | TRBV6-5 | TGTGCCAGCAGTAGTTCATGGGCCAGAGAAGAGACCCAGTACTTC | CASSSSWAREETQYF
NA | TRBJ2-3 | TRBD2 | TRBV18 | TGTGCCAGCTCACTCGGGACTAGCGGGAGAACAGATACGCAGTATTTT | CASSLGTSGRTDTQYF
NA | TRBJ2-1 | TRBD2 | TRBV19 | TGTGCCAGTAGTAAAACTAGCGGCTCCTACAATGAGCAGTTCTTC | CASSKTSGSYNEQFF
NA | TRBJ1-2 | NA | TRBV27 | TGTGCCAGCAGTTCCCCCCGTGGAGGGGCGAACTATGGCTACACCTTC | CASSSPRGGANYGYTF
NA | TRBJ2-5 | TRBD2 | TRBV19 | TGTGCCAGTAGTACTAGTACTAGCGGGAGGATAAAAGAGACCCAGTACTTC | CASSTSTSGRIKETQYF
NA | TRBJ2-7 | NA | TRBV20-1 | TGCAGTGCTAGAGTCGTTTACGAGCAGTACTTC | CSARVVYEQYF
NA | TRBJ2-7 | TRBD2 | TRBV27 | TGTGCCAGCAGTTTATTAAGGAGCGGGGGGCCTTCCTACGAGCAGTACTTC | CASSLLRSGGPSYEQYF
NA | TRBJ1-4 | TRBD1 | TRBV6-5 | TGTGCCAGCAGGGACAGGGCAACTAATGAAAAACTGTTTTTT | CASRDRATNEKLFF
few | TRBJ2-7 | TRBD1 | TRBV9 | TGTGCCAGCAGCGGACGGGACAGGAAGGGAAAGCAGTACTTC | CASSGRDRKGKQYF
NA | TRBJ1-4 | TRBD1 | TRBV11-2 | TGTGCCAGCAGCTCTCCAACAGGGGGCCGAGGTGAAAAACTGTTTTTT | CASSSPTGGRGEKLFF
NA | TRBJ2-6 | TRBD2 | TRBV5-1 | TGCGCCAGCAGCTCGGGACTAGGCTCCTCTGGGGCCAACGTCCTGACTTTC | CASSSGLGSSGANVLTF
NA | TRBJ2-7 | TRBD2 | TRBV6-5 | TGTGCCAGCAATAGCGGGAGGGGTTACGAGCAGTACTTC | CASNSGRGYEQYF
NA | TRBJ2-1 | TRBD1 | TRBV11-1 | TGTGCCAGCACCGCATCCGGGACAGGGTTGATGAATGAGCAGTTCTTC | CASTASGTGLMNEQFF
NA | TRBJ1-2 | TRBD1 | TRBV6-5 | TGTGCCAGCAGCCGACAGGGGGCGCAAGGCTACACCTTC | CASSRQGAQGYTF
NA | TRBJ1-2 | NA | TRBV6-5 | TGTGCCAGCAGTTACGACGGAGCCTATGGCTACACCTTC | CASSYDGAYGYTF
NA | TRBJ1-1 | NA | TRBV6-5 | TGTGCCAGCAGCCCACAGGGTCTGGCGGCGGAAGCTTTCTTT | CASSPQGLAAEAFF
once | TRBJ2-7 | TRBD2 | TRBV28 | TGTGCCAGCAGCTACAATAGCGGGAGGGCCTCCGAGCAGTACTTC | CASSYNSGRASEQYF
NA | TRBJ2-2 | NA | TRBV10-2 | TGCGCCAGCGGCCCCCAGGTAGATGGGGAGCTGTTTTTT | CASGPQVDGELFF
NA | TRBJ2-3 | NA | TRBV9 | TGTGCCAGCAGCGTAGTCGGGGTTAGAGATACGCAGTATTTT | CASSVVGVRDTQYF
NA | TRBJ2-1 | TRBD2 | TRBV6-4 | TGTGCCAGCAGTCCTTGGGTAGCGGGGTATAATGAGCAGTTCTTC | CASSPWVAGYNEQFF
once | TRBJ2-1 | TRBD2 | TRBV12-3/TRBV12-4 | TGTGCCAGCAGATCGACTAGCCGGGCCCCTGAGTTCTTC | CASRSTSRAPEFF
NA | TRBJ2-3 | NA | TRBV9 | TGTGCCAGCGGAGGCCCCGCTGGCACAGATACGCAGTATTTT | CASGGPAGTDTQYF
few | TRBJ1-5 | NA | TRBV18 | TGTGCCAGCTCCCCGGTTAAAACAGGGTCGCAGCATTTT | CASSPVKTGSQHF
NA | TRBJ2-7 | TRBD1 | TRBV29-1 | TGCAGCGTTGAAGGACTAGGGACAGGGACGTACGAGCAGTACTTC | CSVEGLGTGTYEQYF
NA | TRBJ2-1 | TRBD2 | TRBV4-1 | TGCGCCAGCGGGGCTAGCGGGAGGGCCTCCTACAATGAGCAGTTCTTC | CASGASGRASYNEQFF
NA | TRBJ2-7 | NA | TRBV5-4 | TGTGCCAGCAGCTCCCCCCCAGGGTACGAGCAGTACTTC | CASSSPPGYEQYF
few | TRBJ1-1 | TRBD1 | TRBV5-1 | TGCGCCAGCAGCCTTATACCGGGACAGGGGGGTGAAGCTTTCTTT | CASSLIPGQGGEAFF
NA | TRBJ2-1 | NA | TRBV6-1 | TGTGCCAGCAGTGAGGCAGGCTACAATGAGCAGTTCTTC | CASSEAGYNEQFF
NA | TRBJ1-1 | TRBD1 | TRBV19 | TGTGCCAGTACCCCCGGGCAGGGGGCAGGGAACACTGAAGCTTTCTTT | CASTPGQGAGNTEAFF
few | TRBJ1-5 | NA | TRBV11-2 | TGTGCCAGCAGCTTAGTCGGTACGCAGCCCCAGCATTTT | CASSLVGTQPQHF
few | TRBJ2-6 | NA | TRBV21-1 | TGTGCCAGCAGCGTGACTCAAGCGCCCGGGGCCAACGTCCTGACTTTC | CASSVTQAPGANVLTF
NA | TRBJ2-5 | NA | TRBV20-1 | TGCAGTGCCCTCCCCCGAGAGACCCAGTACTTC | CSALPRETQYF
NA | TRBJ2-1 | NA | TRBV21-1 | TGTGCCAGCAGCAAAGCAAAAGCGGGAGGGCCGTACAATGAGCAGTTCTTC | CASSKAKAGGPYNEQFF
NA | TRBJ2-3 | NA | TRBV5-1 | TGCGCCAGCAGCTTGGACAGGGCAGGCACAGATACGCAGTATTTT | CASSLDRAGTDTQYF
NA | TRBJ1-1 | NA | TRBV18 | TGTGCCAGCTCACTAGACACTGAAGCTTTCTTT | CASSLDTEAFF
once | TRBJ2-5 | NA | TRBV28 | TGTGCCAGCAGTTTGGGGCTCAGGGAGACCCAGTACTTC | CASSLGLRETQYF
NA | TRBJ2-3 | NA | TRBV19 | TGTGCCAGTAGTATAGTCAAGCGAGCCCACACAGATACGCAGTATTTT | CASSIVKRAHTDTQYF
NA | TRBJ1-2 | TRBD1 | TRBV5-1 | TGCGCCAGCAGCGCAGGGGGGGACAGGTCTTTATATGGCTACACCTTC | CASSAGGDRSLYGYTF
NA | TRBJ1-1 | TRBD1 | TRBV11-2 | TGTGCCAGCAGTTTAGGGGGCCCCGAAGCTTTCTTT | CASSLGGPEAFF
NA | TRBJ2-5 | NA | TRBV5-1 | TGCGCCAGCAGCTTGGCCAGGGGAGAGACCCAGTACTTC | CASSLARGETQYF
NA | TRBJ2-1 | TRBD2 | TRBV10-2 | TGCGCCAGCAGTTACAATAGCGGGAGAACTCAGTCCTACAATGAGCAGTTCTTC | CASSYNSGRTQSYNEQFF
NA | TRBJ2-1 | NA | TRBV7-3 | TGTGCCAGCAGCTTAACGTTGCCAGGGCGCTCCTACAATGAGCAGTTCTTC | CASSLTLPGRSYNEQFF